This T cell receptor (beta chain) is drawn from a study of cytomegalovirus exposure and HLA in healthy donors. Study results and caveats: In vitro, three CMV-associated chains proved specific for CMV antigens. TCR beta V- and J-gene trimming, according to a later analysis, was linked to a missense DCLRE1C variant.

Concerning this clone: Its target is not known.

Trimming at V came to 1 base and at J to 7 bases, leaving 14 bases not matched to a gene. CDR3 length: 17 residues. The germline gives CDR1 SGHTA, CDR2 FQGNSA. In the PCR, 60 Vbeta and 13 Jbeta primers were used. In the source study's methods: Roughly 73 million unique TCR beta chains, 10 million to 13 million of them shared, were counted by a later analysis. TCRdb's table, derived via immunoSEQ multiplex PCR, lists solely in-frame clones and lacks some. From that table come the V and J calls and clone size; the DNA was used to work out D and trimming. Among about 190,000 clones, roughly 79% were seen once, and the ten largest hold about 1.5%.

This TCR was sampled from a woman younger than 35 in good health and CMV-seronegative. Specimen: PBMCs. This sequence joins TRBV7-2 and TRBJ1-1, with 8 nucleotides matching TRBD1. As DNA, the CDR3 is TGTGCCAGCAGCTTAGTAAGGGCCGGGACAGGCGGGAATGAAGCTTTCTTT. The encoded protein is CASSLVRAGTGGNEAFF.